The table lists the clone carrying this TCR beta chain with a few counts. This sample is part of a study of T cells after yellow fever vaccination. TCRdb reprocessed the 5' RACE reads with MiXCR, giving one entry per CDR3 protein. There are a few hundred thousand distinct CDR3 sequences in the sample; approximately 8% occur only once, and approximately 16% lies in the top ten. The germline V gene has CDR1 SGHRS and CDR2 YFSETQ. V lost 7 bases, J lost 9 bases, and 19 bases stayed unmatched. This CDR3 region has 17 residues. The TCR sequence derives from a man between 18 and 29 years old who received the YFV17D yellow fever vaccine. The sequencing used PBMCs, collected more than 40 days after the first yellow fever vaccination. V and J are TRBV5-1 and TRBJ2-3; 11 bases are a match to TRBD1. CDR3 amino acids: CASSKTPGTGGRETQYF. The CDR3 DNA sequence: TGCGCCAGCTCCAAAACCCCCGGGACAGGGGGGCGGGAGACGCAGTATTTT.